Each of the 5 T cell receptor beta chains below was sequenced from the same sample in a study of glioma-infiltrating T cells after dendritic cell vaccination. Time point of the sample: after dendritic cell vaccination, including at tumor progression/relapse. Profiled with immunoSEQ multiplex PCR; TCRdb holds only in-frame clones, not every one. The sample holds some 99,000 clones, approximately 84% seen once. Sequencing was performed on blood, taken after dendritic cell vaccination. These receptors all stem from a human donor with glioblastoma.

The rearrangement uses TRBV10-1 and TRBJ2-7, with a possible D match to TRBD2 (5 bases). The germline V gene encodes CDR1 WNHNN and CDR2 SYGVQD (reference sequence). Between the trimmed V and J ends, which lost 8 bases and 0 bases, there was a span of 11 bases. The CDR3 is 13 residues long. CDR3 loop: CASGSGDSYEQYF. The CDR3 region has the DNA TGCGCCAGCGGCAGCGGAGACTCCTACGAGCAGTACTTC.

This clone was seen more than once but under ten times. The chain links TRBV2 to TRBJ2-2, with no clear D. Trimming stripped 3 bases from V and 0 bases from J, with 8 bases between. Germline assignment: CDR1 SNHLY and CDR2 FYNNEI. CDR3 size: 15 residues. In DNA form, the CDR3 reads TGTGCCAGCAGTGACAGGTTAGCGAACACCGGGGAGCTGTTTTTT. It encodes CASSDRLANTGELFF.

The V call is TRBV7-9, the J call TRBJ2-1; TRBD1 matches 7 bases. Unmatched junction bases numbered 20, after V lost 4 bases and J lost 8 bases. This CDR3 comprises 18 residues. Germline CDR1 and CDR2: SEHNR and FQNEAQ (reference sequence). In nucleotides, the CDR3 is TGTGCCAGCAGCTCCATTCTGTTCGGGACAGATTATAGGGATGAGCAGTTCTTC. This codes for CASSSILFGTDYRDEQFF.

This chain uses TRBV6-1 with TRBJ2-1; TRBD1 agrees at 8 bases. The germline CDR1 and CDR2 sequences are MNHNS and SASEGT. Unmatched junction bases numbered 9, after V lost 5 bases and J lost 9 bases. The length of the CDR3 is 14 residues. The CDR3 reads CASSSGTGVGEQFF. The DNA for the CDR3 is TGTGCCAGCAGTTCCGGGACAGGAGTTGGTGAGCAGTTCTTC.

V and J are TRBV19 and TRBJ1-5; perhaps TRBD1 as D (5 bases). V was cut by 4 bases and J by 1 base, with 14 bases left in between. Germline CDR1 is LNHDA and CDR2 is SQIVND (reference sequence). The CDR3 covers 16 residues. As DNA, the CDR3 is TGTGCCAGTAGTAGCCCGGGGGGGTTCAGCAATCAGCCCCAGCATTTT. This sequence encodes CASSSPGGFSNQPQHF.